This TCR beta chain derives from a study of response to subunit inactivated influenza vaccine. Whole-study results and caveats: New T cells are recruited in small numbers by each seasonal influenza vaccination, according to the authors' suggestion.

Concerning this clonotype itself: The antigen is unknown.

One entry per CDR3 protein results from TCRdb running MiXCR on the RT-PCR reads. The sample shows fewer than 800,000 distinct CDR3 sequences, approximately 14% of them seen only once. There are 14 residues in the CDR3. CDR1 is DFQATT and CDR2 is SNEGSKA in the germline V gene (reference sequence). Trimming removed 0 bases from V and 6 bases from J, with 14 bases in between. This specimen consisted of PBMCs from blood, obtained about 11 days after vaccination. This receptor was obtained from a man in his fifties who received an inactivated influenza vaccine. V gene TRBV20-1 combines with J gene TRBJ1-2, with D unresolved. The CDR3 reads CSARDRTSSHGYTF. CDR3 DNA: TGCAGTGCTAGAGATCGTACATCAAGCCATGGCTACACCTTC.